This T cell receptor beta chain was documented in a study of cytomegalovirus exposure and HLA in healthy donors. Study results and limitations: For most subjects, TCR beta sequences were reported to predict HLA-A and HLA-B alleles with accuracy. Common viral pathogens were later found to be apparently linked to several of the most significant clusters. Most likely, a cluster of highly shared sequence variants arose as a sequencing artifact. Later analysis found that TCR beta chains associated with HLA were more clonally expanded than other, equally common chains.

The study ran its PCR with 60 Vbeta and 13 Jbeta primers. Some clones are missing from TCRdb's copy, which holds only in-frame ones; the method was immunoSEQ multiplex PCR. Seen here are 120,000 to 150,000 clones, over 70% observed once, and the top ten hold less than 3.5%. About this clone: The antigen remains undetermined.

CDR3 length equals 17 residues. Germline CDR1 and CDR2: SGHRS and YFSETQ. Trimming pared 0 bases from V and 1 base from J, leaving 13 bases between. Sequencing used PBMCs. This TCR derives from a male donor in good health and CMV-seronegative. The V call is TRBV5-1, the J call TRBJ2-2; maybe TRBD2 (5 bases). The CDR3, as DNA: TGCGCCAGCAGCTTGGTGCTGCGGGCCCGGAACACCGGGGAGCTGTTTTTT. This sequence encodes CASSLVLRARNTGELFF.